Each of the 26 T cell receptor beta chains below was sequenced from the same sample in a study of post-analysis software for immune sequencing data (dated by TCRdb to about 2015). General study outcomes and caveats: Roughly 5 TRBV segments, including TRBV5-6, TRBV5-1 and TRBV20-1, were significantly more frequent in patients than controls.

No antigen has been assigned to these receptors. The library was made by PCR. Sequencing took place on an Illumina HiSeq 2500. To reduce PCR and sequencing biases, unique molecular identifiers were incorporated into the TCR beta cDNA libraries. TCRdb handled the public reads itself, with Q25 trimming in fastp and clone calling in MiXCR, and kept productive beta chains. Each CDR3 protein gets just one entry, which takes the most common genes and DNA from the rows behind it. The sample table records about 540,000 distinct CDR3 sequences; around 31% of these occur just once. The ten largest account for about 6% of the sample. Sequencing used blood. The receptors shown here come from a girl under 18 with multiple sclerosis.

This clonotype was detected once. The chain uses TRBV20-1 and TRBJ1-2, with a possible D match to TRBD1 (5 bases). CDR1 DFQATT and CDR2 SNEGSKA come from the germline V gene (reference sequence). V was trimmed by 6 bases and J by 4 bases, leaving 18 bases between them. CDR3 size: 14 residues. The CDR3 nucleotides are TGCAGTGCGCCAGCAGGGCCCTTTGCCTATGGCTACACCTTC. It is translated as CSAPAGPFAYGYTF.

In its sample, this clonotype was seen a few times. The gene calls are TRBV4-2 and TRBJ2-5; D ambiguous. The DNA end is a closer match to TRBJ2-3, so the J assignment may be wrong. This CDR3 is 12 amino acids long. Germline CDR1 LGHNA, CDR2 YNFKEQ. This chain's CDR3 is CASSLTGGTQYF. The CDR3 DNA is TGTGCCAGCAGCCTGACCGGCGGTACGCAGTATTTT.

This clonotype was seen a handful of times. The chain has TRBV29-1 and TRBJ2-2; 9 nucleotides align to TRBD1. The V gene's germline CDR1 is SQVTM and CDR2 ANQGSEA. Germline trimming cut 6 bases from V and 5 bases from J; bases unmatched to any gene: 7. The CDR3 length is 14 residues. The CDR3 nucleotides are TGCAGCGTAGGCGGGACAGGGATAACCGGGGAGCTGTTTTTT. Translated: CSVGGTGITGELFF.

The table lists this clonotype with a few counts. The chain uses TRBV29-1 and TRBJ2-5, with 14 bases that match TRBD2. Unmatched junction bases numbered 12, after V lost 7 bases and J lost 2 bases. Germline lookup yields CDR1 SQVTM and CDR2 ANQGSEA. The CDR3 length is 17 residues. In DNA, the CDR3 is TGCAGCGCCTCCGGGACTAGCGGGGGTTACCTTCAAGAGACCCAGTACTTC. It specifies CSASGTSGGYLQETQYF.

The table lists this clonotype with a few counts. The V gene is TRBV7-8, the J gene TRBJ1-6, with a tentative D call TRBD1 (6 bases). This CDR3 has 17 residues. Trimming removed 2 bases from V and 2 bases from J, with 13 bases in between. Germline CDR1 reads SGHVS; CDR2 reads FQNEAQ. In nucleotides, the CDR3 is TGTGCCAGCAGCTTATCACGGGGGCCGCCCTATAATTCACCCCTCCACTTT. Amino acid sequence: CASSLSRGPPYNSPLHF. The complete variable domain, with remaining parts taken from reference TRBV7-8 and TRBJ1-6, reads GAGVSQSPRYKVAKRGQDVALRCDPISGHVSLFWYQQALGQGPEFLTYFQNEAQLDKSGLPSDRFFAERPEGSVSTLKIQRTQQEDSAVYLCASSLSRGPPYNSPLHFGNGTRLTVT.

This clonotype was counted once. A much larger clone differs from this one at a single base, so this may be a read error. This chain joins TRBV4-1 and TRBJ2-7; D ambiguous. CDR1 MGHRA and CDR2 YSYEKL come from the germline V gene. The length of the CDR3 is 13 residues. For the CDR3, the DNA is TGCGCCAGCAGCCAAGGAAGTTTCTACGGGCAGTACTTC. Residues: CASSQGSFYGQYF.

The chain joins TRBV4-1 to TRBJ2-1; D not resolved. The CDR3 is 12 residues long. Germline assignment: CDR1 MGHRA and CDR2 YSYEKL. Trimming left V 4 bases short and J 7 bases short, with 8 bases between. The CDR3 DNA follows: TGCGCCAGCAGCCCGGTAGGGAATGAGCAGTTCTTC. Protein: CASSPVGNEQFF.

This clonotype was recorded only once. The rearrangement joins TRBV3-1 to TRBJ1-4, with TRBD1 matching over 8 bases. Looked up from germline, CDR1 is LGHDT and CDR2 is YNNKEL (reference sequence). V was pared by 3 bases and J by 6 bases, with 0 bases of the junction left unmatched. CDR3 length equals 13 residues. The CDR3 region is CASSQTGDEKLFF. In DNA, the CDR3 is TGTGCCAGCAGCCAGACAGGGGATGAAAAACTGTTTTTT.

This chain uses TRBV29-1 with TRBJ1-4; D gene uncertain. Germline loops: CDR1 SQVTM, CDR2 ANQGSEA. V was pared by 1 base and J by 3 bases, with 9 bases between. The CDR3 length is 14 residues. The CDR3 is CSVEGGAANEKLFF. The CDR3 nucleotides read TGCAGCGTTGAAGGCGGCGCGGCTAATGAAAAACTGTTTTTT. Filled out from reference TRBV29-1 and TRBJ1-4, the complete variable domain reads SAVISQKPSRDICQRGTSLTIQCQVDSQVTMMFWYRQQPGQSLTLIATANQGSEATYESGFVIDKFPISRPNLTFSTLTVSNMSPEDSSIYLCSVEGGAANEKLFFGSGTQLSVL.

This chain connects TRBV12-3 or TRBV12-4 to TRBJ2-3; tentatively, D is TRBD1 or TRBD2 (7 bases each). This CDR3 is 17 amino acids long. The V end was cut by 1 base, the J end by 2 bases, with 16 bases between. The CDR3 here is CASSLEGRGRDTDTQYF. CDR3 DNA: TGTGCCAGCAGTTTAGAAGGGAGGGGGCGGGACACAGATACGCAGTATTTT.

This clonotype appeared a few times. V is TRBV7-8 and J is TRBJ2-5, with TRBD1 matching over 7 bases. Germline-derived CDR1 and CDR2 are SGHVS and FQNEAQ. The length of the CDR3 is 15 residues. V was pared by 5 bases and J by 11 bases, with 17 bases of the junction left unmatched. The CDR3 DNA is TGTGCCAGCAGCCTCGAACAGGGGAAATGGGAAGAGCAGTACTTC. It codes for CASSLEQGKWEEQYF.

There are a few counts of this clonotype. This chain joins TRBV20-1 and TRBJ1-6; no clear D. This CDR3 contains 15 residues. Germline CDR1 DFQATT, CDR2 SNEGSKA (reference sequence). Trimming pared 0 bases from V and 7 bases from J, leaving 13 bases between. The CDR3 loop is CSARDLKGPNSPLHF. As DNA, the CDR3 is TGCAGTGCTAGAGATCTGAAAGGGCCGAATTCACCCCTCCACTTT.

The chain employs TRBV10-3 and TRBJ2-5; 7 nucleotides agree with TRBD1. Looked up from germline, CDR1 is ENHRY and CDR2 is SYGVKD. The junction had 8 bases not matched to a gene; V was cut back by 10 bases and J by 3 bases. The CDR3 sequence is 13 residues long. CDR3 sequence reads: CATQIDREETQYF. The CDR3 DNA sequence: TGTGCCACCCAAATCGACAGGGAAGAGACCCAGTACTTC.

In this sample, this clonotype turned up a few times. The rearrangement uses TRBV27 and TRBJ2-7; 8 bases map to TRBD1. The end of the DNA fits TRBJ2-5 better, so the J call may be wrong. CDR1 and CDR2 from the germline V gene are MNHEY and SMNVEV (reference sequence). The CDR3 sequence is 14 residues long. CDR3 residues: CASSPRGPWETQYF. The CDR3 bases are TGTGCCAGCAGCCCCAGGGGGCCGTGGGAGACCCAGTACTTC.

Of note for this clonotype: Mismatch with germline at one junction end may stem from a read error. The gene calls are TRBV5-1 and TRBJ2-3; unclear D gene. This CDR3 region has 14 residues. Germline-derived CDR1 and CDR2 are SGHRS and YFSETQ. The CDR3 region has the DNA TGCGCCAGCGGCTTGAAAACAGCAGAAGATACGCAGTATTTT. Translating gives CASGLKTAEDTQYF.

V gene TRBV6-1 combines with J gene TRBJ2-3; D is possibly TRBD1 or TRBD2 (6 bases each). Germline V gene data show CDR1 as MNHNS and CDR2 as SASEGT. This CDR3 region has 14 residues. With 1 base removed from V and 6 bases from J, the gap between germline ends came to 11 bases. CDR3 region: CASSEEGGIDTQYF. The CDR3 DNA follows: TGTGCCAGCAGTGAAGAGGGGGGAATTGATACGCAGTATTTT.

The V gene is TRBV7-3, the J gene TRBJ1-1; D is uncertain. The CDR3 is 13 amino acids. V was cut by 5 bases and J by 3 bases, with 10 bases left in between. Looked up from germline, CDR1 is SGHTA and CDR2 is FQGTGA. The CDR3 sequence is CASSVARDTEAFF. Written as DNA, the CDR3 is TGTGCCAGCAGCGTGGCCCGAGACACTGAAGCTTTCTTT. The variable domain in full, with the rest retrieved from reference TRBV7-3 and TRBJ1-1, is GAGVSQTPSNKVTEKGKYVELRCDPISGHTALYWYRQSLGQGPEFLIYFQGTGAADDSGLPNDRFFAVRPEGSVSTLKIQRTERGDSAVYLCASSVARDTEAFFGQGTRLTVV.

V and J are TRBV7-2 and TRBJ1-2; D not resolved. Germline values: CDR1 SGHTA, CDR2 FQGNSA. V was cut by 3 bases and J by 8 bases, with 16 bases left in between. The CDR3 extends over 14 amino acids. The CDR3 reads CASSFFFREGGYTF. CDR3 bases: TGTGCCAGCAGCTTTTTCTTCCGGGAGGGCGGCTACACCTTC.

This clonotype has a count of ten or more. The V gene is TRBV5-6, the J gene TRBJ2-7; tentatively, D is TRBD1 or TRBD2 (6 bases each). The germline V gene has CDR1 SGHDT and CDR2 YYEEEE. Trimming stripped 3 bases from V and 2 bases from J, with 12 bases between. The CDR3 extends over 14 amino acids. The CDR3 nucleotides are TGTGCCAGCAGCTGGGACGGGGGCCCCTACGAGCAGTACTTC. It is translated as CASSWDGGPYEQYF.

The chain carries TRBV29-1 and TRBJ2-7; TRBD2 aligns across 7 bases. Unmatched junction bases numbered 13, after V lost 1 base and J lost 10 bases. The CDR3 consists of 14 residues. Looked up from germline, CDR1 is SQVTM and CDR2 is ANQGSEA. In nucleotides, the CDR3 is TGCAGCGTTGAAGGCTTTCCTAGCGGTAGAACCCAGTACTTC. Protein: CSVEGFPSGRTQYF.

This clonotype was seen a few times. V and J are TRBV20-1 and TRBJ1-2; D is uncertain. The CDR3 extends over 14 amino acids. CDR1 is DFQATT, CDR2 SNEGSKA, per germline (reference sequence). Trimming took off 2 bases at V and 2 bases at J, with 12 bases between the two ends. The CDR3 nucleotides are TGCAGTGCTAGATACCGCGGACTAAACTATGGCTACACCTTC. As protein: CSARYRGLNYGYTF.

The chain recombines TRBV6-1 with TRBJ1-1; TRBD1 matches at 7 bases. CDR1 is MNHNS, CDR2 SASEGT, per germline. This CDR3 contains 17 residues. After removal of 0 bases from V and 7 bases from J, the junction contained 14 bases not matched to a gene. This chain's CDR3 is CASSEAPTGQRTVEAFF. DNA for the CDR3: TGTGCCAGCAGTGAAGCGCCAACGGGACAGAGGACTGTTGAAGCTTTCTTT.

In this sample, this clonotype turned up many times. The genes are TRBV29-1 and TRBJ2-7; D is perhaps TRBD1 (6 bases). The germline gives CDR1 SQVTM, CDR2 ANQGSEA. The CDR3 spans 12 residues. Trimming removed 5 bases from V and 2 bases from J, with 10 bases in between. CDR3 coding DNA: TGCAGCGTTATGACAGGAACCTACGAGCAGTACTTC. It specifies CSVMTGTYEQYF.

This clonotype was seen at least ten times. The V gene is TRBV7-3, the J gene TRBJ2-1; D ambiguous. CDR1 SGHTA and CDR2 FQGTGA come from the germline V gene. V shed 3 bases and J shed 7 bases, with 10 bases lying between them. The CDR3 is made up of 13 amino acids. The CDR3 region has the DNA TGTGCCAGCAGCTTTTACCGTGAGAATGAGCAGTTCTTC. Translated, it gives CASSFYRENEQFF.

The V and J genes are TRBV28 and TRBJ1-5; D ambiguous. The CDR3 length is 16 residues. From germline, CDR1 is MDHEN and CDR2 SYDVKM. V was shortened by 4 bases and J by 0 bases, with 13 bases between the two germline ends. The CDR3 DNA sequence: TGTGCCAGCAGTTCCAGCCACCATTATAGCAATCAGCCCCAGCATTTT. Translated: CASSSSHHYSNQPQHF.

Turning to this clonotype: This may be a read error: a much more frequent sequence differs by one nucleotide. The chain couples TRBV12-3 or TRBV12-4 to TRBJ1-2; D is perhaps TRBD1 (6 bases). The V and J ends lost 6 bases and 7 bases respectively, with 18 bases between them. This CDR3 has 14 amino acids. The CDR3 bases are TGTGCCAGCAGAACCGAAGGACAGTATCCTGGCTACACCTTC. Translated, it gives CASRTEGQYPGYTF.